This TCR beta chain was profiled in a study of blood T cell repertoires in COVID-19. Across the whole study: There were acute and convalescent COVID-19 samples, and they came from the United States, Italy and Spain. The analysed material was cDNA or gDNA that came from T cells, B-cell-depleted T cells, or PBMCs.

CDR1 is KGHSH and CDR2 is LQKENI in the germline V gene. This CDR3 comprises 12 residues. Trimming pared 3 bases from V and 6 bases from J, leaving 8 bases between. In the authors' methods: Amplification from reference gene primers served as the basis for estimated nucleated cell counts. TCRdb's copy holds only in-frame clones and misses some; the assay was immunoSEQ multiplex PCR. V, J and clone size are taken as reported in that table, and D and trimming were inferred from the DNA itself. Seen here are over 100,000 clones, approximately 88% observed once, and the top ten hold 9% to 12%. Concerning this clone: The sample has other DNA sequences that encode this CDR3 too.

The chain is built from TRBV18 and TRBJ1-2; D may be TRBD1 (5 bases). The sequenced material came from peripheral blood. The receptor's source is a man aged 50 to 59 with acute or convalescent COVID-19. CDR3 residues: CASSPSGDGYTF. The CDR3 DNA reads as TGTGCCAGCTCACCTTCGGGGGATGGCTACACCTTC. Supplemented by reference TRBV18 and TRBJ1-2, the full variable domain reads NAGVMQNPRHLVRRRGQEARLRCSPMKGHSHVYWYRQLPEEGLKFMVYLQKENIIDESGMPKERFSAEFPKEGPSILRIQQVVRGDSAAYFCASSPSGDGYTFGSGTRLTVV.